This TCR beta chain was identified in a study of T-cell memory formation after mild COVID-19. Whole-study findings and limits: The appearance of some responding clones in pre-infection memory suggested that cross-reactive memory joined. Day 15 to 85 contracting clones showed balanced CD4/CD8; later expanders leaned CD4+.

TCRdb reprocessed the 5' RACE reads with MiXCR, giving one entry per CDR3 protein. The sample has some 200,000 distinct CDR3 sequences; around 9.1% are singletons. With regard to this clonotype: Its antigen remains unknown.

This CDR3 is built from 15 residues. Trimming cost V 6 bases and J 1 base, with 14 bases left between them. The V gene's germline CDR1 is MNHEY and CDR2 SMNVEV (reference sequence). The sequence was obtained from a man aged 18 to 30 who had mild COVID-19 (a few samples of this study predate the infection). Cell type and time point are not known. The chain combines TRBV27 with TRBJ2-3; no firm D call. The sample was PBMCs or a T cell subset sorted from them (not recorded which). CDR3 nucleotides: TGTGCCAGCAGCCCCCCCAGCGTGGGCACAGATACGCAGTATTTT. Its protein is CASSPPSVGTDTQYF.